Listed here are 31 T cell receptor beta chains from one sample, sequenced in a study of blood T cells in healthy people across ages. PCR was performed a second time for roughly 7 to 12 cycles using a sample-barcoded 5' primer and a J-beta primer mix. TCRdb reprocessed the 5' RACE reads via MiXCR and lists one record per CDR3 protein. The data contain about 1.6 million distinct CDR3 sequences, around 35% of them singletons. The sequencing sample was made of blood. These receptors were collected from a woman aged 25 to 39 in good health.

Note on this clonotype: This may stem from a read error, because a much larger clone lies one nucleotide away. J is TRBJ2-1 and V is TRBV29-1; D is perhaps TRBD1 or TRBD2 (5 bases each). V lost 6 bases and J 8 bases, leaving 17 bases between the germline ends. The CDR3 has 13 amino acids. Looked up from germline, CDR1 is SQVTM and CDR2 is ANQGSEA. Here the CDR3 reads CSVTGPGNYEQFF. The CDR3 DNA is TGCAGCGTAACGGGACCGGGGAATTATGAGCAGTTCTTC.

This clonotype showed up many times. The chain carries TRBV7-2 and TRBJ2-5, with 10 bases identical to TRBD2. Losses at the gene ends were 7 bases for V and 4 bases for J; bases not matched to a gene: 9. CDR3 length: 15 amino acids. Germline loops: CDR1 SGHTA, CDR2 FQGNSA. CDR3 loop: CASKQAGGLSETQYF. For the CDR3, the DNA is TGTGCCAGCAAACAAGCGGGGGGGCTATCAGAGACCCAGTACTTC.

This clonotype occurred once. The chain combines TRBV7-9 with TRBJ2-3, with TRBD2 identical over 7 bases. Germline V gene sequence: CDR1 SEHNR, CDR2 FQNEAQ (reference sequence). Trimming removed 5 bases from V and 6 bases from J; junction bases left unmatched: 17. The CDR3 is 17 amino acids. The CDR3 coding sequence is TGTGCCAGCAGCCCACCACGCTCAAGCGGGAAAGGGGATACGCAGTATTTT. Its protein is CASSPPRSSGKGDTQYF.

The chain recombines TRBV29-1 with TRBJ2-7, with D possibly TRBD1 on 6 matching bases. CDR1 is SQVTM and CDR2 is ANQGSEA in the germline V gene. V gave up 7 bases and J gave up 3 bases, with 13 bases separating them. The CDR3 length is 12 residues. As DNA, the CDR3 is TGCAGCGGGATTACAGGGTGCTACGAGCAGTACTTC. Translation: CSGITGCYEQYF.

This clonotype was detected ten times or more. The gene calls are TRBV29-1 and TRBJ2-1; TRBD2 matches at 10 bases. Germline CDR1 reads SQVTM; CDR2 reads ANQGSEA. The CDR3 covers 15 residues. J lost 9 bases, V lost 0 bases, and 8 bases had no gene match. CDR3: CSVEERGTSDSEQFF. The CDR3 region has the DNA TGCAGCGTTGAAGAGCGAGGGACTAGCGATAGTGAGCAGTTCTTC.

This clonotype came up a few times. The rearrangement joins TRBV7-3 to TRBJ1-2; 7 positions match TRBD1. With 4 bases clipped from V and 8 bases from J, the junction kept 13 bases outside the gene matches. Germline CDR1 SGHTA, CDR2 FQGTGA. This CDR3 is 15 amino acids long. The CDR3 DNA sequence: TGTGCCAGCAGCTCCGGCGGACAGGCGAGAGAGGGCTACACCTTC. The encoded protein is CASSSGGQAREGYTF.

In regard to this clonotype: In this CDR3 the conserved last residue, phenylalanine or tryptophan, is missing, so a read error is likely. The rearrangement uses TRBV12-5 and TRBJ1-2, with D unclear. CDR1 is LGHNT, CDR2 FRNRAP, per germline. This CDR3 has 11 residues. Trimming removed 4 bases at V and 4 bases at J, with 4 bases between. The CDR3 spells CASGSPYGYTC. The CDR3 nucleotides read TGTGCTAGTGGTTCCCCCTATGGCTACACCTGC.

This chain uses TRBV20-1 with TRBJ1-1, with D unresolved. Trimming took off 3 bases at V and 1 base at J, with 15 bases between the two ends. Germline lookup yields CDR1 DFQATT and CDR2 SNEGSKA (reference sequence). This CDR3 contains 15 residues. The CDR3 DNA reads as TGCAGTGCTAGTTGGGTCCCGGACCCGAACACTGAAGCTTTCTTT. Translation gives CSASWVPDPNTEAFF.

The chain carries TRBV20-1 and TRBJ2-7; 10 positions match TRBD2. Unmatched junction bases numbered 10, after V lost 6 bases and J lost 2 bases. This CDR3 comprises 15 residues. Per germline, CDR1 DFQATT and CDR2 SNEGSKA (reference sequence). CDR3 amino acids: CSAPPASGGAYEQYF. CDR3 nucleotide sequence: TGCAGTGCCCCGCCAGCTAGCGGGGGTGCCTACGAGCAGTACTTC.

Comments on this clonotype: The germline gene is not matched at one end of the junction; a read error may be the cause. The chain has TRBV29-1 and TRBJ1-2; 7 bases match TRBD1. The CDR3 covers 13 residues. Germline lookup yields CDR1 SQVTM and CDR2 ANQGSEA. The CDR3 region has the DNA TGCAGCGTTGAGGCCCGACAGGGATACGGCTGCACCTTC. Residues: CSVEARQGYGCTF.

Concerning this clonotype itself: Compared with germline, one end of the junction differs, possibly owing to a read error. The chain is built from TRBV6-1 and TRBJ1-2; perhaps TRBD1 as D (5 bases). Germline V gene lookup returns CDR1 MNHNS and CDR2 SASEGT. This CDR3 has 15 amino acids. The CDR3 region has the DNA TGTGCCAGCAGTGAGGCCTCCGGGACGGTCTATGACTACACCTTC. This encodes CASSEASGTVYDYTF.

This clonotype showed up many times. The J gene is TRBJ2-5, the V gene TRBV5-1, with 12 bases lining up with TRBD2. The CDR3 loop spans 15 amino acids. After removal of 2 bases from V and 2 bases from J, the junction contained 1 base not matched to a gene. Germline loops: CDR1 SGHRS, CDR2 YFSETQ. The CDR3 loop reads CASSFTSGGQETQYF. CDR3 sequence (DNA): TGCGCCAGCAGCTTTACTAGCGGGGGGCAAGAGACCCAGTACTTC.

The chain has TRBV7-8 and TRBJ2-1; D remains unclear. The V end was cut by 5 bases, the J end by 0 bases, with 17 bases between. This CDR3 is built from 17 residues. Germline CDR1 SGHVS, CDR2 FQNEAQ. DNA for the CDR3: TGTGCCAGCAGCCTATTAGCAACTTTTAGCTCCTACAATGAGCAGTTCTTC. It is translated as CASSLLATFSSYNEQFF.

The chain joins TRBV21-1 to TRBJ2-7; TRBD1 was called by the table and not checked on the DNA. TRBV21-1 is a pseudogene locus. The CDR3 sequence is 15 residues long. The CDR3 DNA sequence: TGTGCCAGCAGCAAAGCGACCAGGGAATCCCACGAGCAGTACTTC. It encodes CASSKATRESHEQYF.

This clonotype has a handful of counts. The chain uses TRBV7-6 and TRBJ2-3; D is undetermined. Germline-derived CDR1 and CDR2 are SGHVS and FNYEAQ. Trimming left V 6 bases short and J 10 bases short, with 20 bases between. The CDR3 contains 14 residues. CDR3 coding DNA: TGTGCCAGCAGATCCAGTCTCGAGGCGATGTCGCAGTATTTT. It is translated as CASRSSLEAMSQYF.

The chain has TRBV30 and TRBJ1-4; D uncertain. This CDR3 region has 15 residues. Trimming removed 2 bases from V and 8 bases from J, with 18 bases in between. Germline V lookup: CDR1 GTSNPN, CDR2 SVGIG (reference sequence). The CDR3 DNA follows: TGTGCCTGGAGTCAGTACTGGGGAGGTCGAGAAAAACTGTTTTTT. This encodes CAWSQYWGGREKLFF.

This clonotype was seen ten or more times. The V gene is TRBV29-1, the J gene TRBJ2-1; perhaps TRBD1 as D (6 bases). The CDR3 covers 13 residues. Germline V gene lookup returns CDR1 SQVTM and CDR2 ANQGSEA. V was clipped by 5 bases and J by 6 bases, with 14 bases between them. The CDR3 reads CSVISGESNEQFF. The CDR3 bases are TGCAGCGTTATTTCAGGGGAGTCCAATGAGCAGTTCTTC.

The chain uses TRBV9 and TRBJ2-7; D uncertain. Deletions cut 0 bases from V and 0 bases from J, with 10 bases between. Germline lookup yields CDR1 SGDLS and CDR2 YYNGEE. CDR3 length: 15 amino acids. The CDR3 nucleotides read TGTGCCAGCAGCGTAGGGATTGCGAGCTCCTACGAGCAGTACTTC. Protein product: CASSVGIASSYEQYF. Full variable domain (missing parts from reference TRBV9 and TRBJ2-7): DSGVTQTPKHLITATGQRVTLRCSPRSGDLSVYWYQQSLDQGLQFLIQYYNGEERAKGNILERFSAQQFPDLHSELNLSSLELGDSALYFCASSVGIASSYEQYFGPGTRLTVT.

This clonotype was seen a handful of times. The rearrangement joins TRBV15 to TRBJ2-6; D possibly corresponds to TRBD2 (5 bases). The CDR3 is made up of 19 amino acids. CDR1 and CDR2 (germline): LNHNV, YYDKDF (reference sequence). V was pared by 0 bases and J by 4 bases, with 19 bases between. CDR3 sequence reads: CATSRDRVLRGQGANVLTF. In DNA, the CDR3 is TGTGCCACCAGCAGAGATCGAGTCCTGCGAGGGCAGGGGGCCAACGTCCTGACTTTC.

The sample holds a few counts of this clonotype. The rearrangement uses TRBV5-8 and TRBJ2-1; 7 nucleotides match TRBD1. V shed 4 bases and J 8 bases; nucleotides not matched to a gene: 12. Germline CDR1 is SGHTS and CDR2 is YDEGEE. CDR3 size: 15 residues. CDR3 amino acids: CASSHYRVGGDEQFF. DNA of the CDR3: TGTGCCAGCAGCCACTACAGGGTAGGGGGCGATGAGCAGTTCTTC.

This clonotype was recorded once. The junction shows a germline mismatch at one end, possibly a read error. This chain uses TRBV20-1 with TRBJ2-2, with TRBD2 matching 14 bases. This CDR3 has 16 amino acids. Germline V CDR1 and CDR2: DFQATT, SNEGSKA (reference sequence). CDR3 sequence: CSATGLAGGNTGERFF. CDR3 sequence (DNA): TGCAGCGCTACCGGACTAGCGGGAGGTAACACCGGGGAGCGGTTTTTT.

This clonotype was observed once. V usage is TRBV11-1 and J usage is TRBJ2-2, with D perhaps given as TRBD1 or TRBD2 (5 bases each). The CDR3 extends over 17 amino acids. Between the trimmed V and J ends, which lost 7 bases and 4 bases, there was a span of 22 bases. CDR1 and CDR2 (germline): SGHAT, FQDESV (reference sequence). CDR3 sequence reads: CASKNGEGQGFTGELFF. CDR3 coding DNA: TGTGCCAGCAAAAACGGGGAAGGTCAGGGATTCACCGGGGAGCTGTTTTTT.

This clonotype was recorded at least ten times. The genes are TRBV6-2 or TRBV6-3 and TRBJ1-2, with a weak D call TRBD1 (5 bases). CDR1 MNHEY and CDR2 SVGEGT come from the germline V gene. The CDR3 is 13 amino acids. V was pared by 4 bases and J by 2 bases, with 8 bases between. CDR3 in amino acids: CASSWAGNYGYTF. The CDR3 nucleotides read TGTGCCAGCAGTTGGGCAGGGAACTATGGCTACACCTTC.

This clonotype was counted only a few times. V and J are TRBV29-1 and TRBJ1-1; tentatively, D is TRBD1 (6 bases). Germline CDR1 SQVTM, CDR2 ANQGSEA. Trimming took off 1 base at V and 4 bases at J, with 13 bases between the two ends. CDR3 length: 14 residues. CDR3 sequence reads: CSVEVMQGSTEAFF. CDR3 DNA sequence: TGCAGCGTTGAAGTCATGCAGGGGAGCACTGAAGCTTTCTTT.

CDR3 residues: CASSYSAGSKAFF. For the CDR3, the DNA is TGTGCCAGCAGTTACTCGGCCGGGTCGAAAGCTTTCTTT. The genes are TRBV6-2 or TRBV6-3 and TRBJ1-1; D call uncertain. V gave up 0 bases and J gave up 9 bases, with 11 bases separating them. The CDR3 length is 13 residues. Germline CDR1 reads MNHEY; CDR2 reads SVGEGT.

In its sample, this clonotype was seen a few times. The chain uses TRBV15 and TRBJ2-1; 8 bases fit TRBD1. The CDR3 covers 16 residues. V lost 0 bases and J lost 14; bases outside the gene matches: 15. Germline-derived CDR1 and CDR2 are LNHNV and YYDKDF (reference sequence). CDR3: CATSRDRDRIWGNEFF. For the CDR3, the DNA is TGTGCCACCAGCAGAGATAGGGACAGGATCTGGGGCAATGAGTTCTTC.

This clonotype was recorded a few times. The chain recombines TRBV28 with TRBJ2-7; no clear D gene. CDR1 and CDR2 (germline): MDHEN, SYDVKM. Trimming took off 8 bases at V and 2 bases at J, with 10 bases between the two ends. The CDR3 totals 12 residues. In nucleotides, the CDR3 is TGTGCCAGCTGCGTAAGCACCTACGAGCAGTACTTC. Its protein product is CASCVSTYEQYF.

With regard to this clonotype: One end of the junction fails to match germline, which may point to a read error. The rearrangement links TRBV15 to TRBJ2-1; no definite D call. The CDR3 runs to 16 residues. Germline CDR1 and CDR2: LNHNV and YYDKDF (reference sequence). CDR3 amino acids: CATSRDALSSCNEQFF. For the CDR3, the DNA is TGTGCCACCAGCAGAGACGCCCTCAGCTCCTGCAATGAGCAGTTCTTC.

The rearrangement links TRBV11-2 to TRBJ2-1; 8 nucleotides agree with TRBD2. Looked up from germline, CDR1 is SGHAT and CDR2 is FQNNGV. After removal of 3 bases from V and 7 bases from J, the junction contained 8 bases not matched to a gene. The CDR3 spans 15 residues. The CDR3 sequence is CASSLASGRRNEQFF. The CDR3 DNA reads as TGTGCCAGCAGCTTGGCCAGCGGGAGAAGGAATGAGCAGTTCTTC.

This clonotype was seen just once. The chain couples TRBV2 to TRBJ2-3; TRBD2 aligns across 11 bases. From germline, CDR1 is SNHLY and CDR2 FYNNEI. The CDR3 runs to 13 residues. The V gene end was trimmed by 7 bases and the J gene end by 6 bases; junction bases not matched to a gene: 3. CDR3 sequence: CASTVAGGDTQYF. In nucleotides, the CDR3 is TGTGCCAGCACCGTAGCGGGGGGGGATACGCAGTATTTT.

This clonotype appeared many times. CDR3 coding DNA: TGCGCCAGCAGCCAAGGGCTAGCGGGAGATAGGAATGAGCAGTTCTTC. Its protein product is CASSQGLAGDRNEQFF. This chain connects TRBV4-1 to TRBJ2-1; TRBD2 agrees at 10 bases. Germline V gene sequence: CDR1 MGHRA, CDR2 YSYEKL. J gave up 7 bases and V 1 base, and 7 bases lay outside the gene matches. CDR3 length: 16 residues.